The source of this T cell receptor (beta chain) is a study of blood T cell repertoires in COVID-19. Per germline, CDR1 LGHDT and CDR2 YNNKEL (reference sequence). V gave up 3 bases and J gave up 6 bases, with 11 bases separating them. The CDR3 sequence is 13 residues long. Libraries were prepared by immunoSEQ multiplex PCR; TCRdb keeps only in-frame clonotypes and omits some of them. The data contain over 55,000 clones, roughly 87% of them singletons. This clone is a singleton in its sample. The sample was peripheral blood. The clonotype comes from an elderly woman with COVID-19, enrolled during active disease. The chain recombines TRBV3-1 (or the pseudogene TRBV3-2) with TRBJ1-1; maybe TRBD1 (5 bases). In nucleotides, the CDR3 is TGTGCCAGCAGCCAGGGCCAGGGCGCTGAAGCTTTCTTT. Translating it yields CASSQGQGAEAFF.